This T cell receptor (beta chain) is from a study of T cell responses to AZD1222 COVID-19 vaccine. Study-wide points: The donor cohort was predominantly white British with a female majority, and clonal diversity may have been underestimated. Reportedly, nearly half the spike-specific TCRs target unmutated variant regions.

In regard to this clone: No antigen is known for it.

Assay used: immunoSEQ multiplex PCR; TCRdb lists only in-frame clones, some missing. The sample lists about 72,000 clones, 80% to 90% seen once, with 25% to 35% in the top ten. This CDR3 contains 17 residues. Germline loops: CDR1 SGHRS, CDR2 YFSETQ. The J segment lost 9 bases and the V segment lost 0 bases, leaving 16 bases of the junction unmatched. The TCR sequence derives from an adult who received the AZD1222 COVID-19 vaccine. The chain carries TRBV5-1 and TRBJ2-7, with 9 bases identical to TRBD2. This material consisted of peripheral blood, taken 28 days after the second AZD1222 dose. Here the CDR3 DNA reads TGCGCCAGCAGCTTGGCCGACGCGGGAGGGGCTGCGTCCGGGCAGTACTTC. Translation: CASSLADAGGAASGQYF. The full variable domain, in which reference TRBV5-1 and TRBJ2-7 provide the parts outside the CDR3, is KAGVTQTPRYLIKTRGQQVTLSCSPISGHRSVSWYQQTPGQGLQFLFEYFSETQRNKGNFPGRFSGRQFSNSRSEMNVSTLELGDSALYLCASSLADAGGAASGQYFGPGTRLTVT.